This T cell receptor (beta chain) was sequenced in a study of Tregs in tolerant kidney transplant recipients. Of note for this clone: The antigen is not known.

Points from the study as a whole: Tolerant patients' donor-specific Tregs expanded beyond overall Tregs, suggesting antigen-driven growth. Findings come from small patient numbers and require larger validation. The most relevant donor-specific Treg TCRbeta repertoire apparently came from expansion with activated donor B cells.

Using immunoSEQ multiplex PCR, the repertoire was profiled, and TCRdb retains in-frame clones only, with some absent. The sample shows some 66,000 clones, roughly 90% of them seen only once. The germline V and J ends were trimmed by 0 bases and 3 bases, with 12 bases remaining between them. Per germline, CDR1 MNHEY and CDR2 SVGAGI. The CDR3 extends over 15 amino acids. CD4+CD25+CD127- Tregs, CD4+CD25- non-Tregs, CD4 and CD8 cells were sorted. Source: CD8+ T cells from blood, taken before the transplant. The chain joins TRBV6-5 to TRBJ2-7; maybe TRBD1 (5 bases). This TCR was recovered from a human donor who received a combined kidney and bone marrow transplant. The CDR3 reads CASSYSTARVYEQYF. Written as DNA, the CDR3 is TGTGCCAGCAGTTACTCGACGGCCAGGGTCTACGAGCAGTACTTC.